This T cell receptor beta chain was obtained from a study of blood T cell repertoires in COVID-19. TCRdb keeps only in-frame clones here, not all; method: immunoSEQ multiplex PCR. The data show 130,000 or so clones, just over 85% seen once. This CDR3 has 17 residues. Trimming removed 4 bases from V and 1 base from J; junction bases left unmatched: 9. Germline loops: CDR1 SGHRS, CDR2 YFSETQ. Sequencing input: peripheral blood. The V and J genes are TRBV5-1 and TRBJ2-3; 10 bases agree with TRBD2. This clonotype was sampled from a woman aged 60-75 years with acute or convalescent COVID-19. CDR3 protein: CASSGYLAGAGTDTQYF. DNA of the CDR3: TGCGCCAGCAGCGGATACCTAGCGGGGGCCGGCACAGATACGCAGTATTTT.